Detailed here is one T cell receptor (beta chain). Libraries were prepared by immunoSEQ multiplex PCR; TCRdb keeps only in-frame clonotypes and omits some of them. The sample yields about 76,000 clones, 60% to 85% seen once. These data originate in a study of radiotherapy plus CTLA-4 blockade in lung cancer. The CDR3 runs to 15 residues. The junction had 10 bases not matched to a gene; V was cut back by 5 bases and J by 5 bases. Germline CDR1 reads LNHDA; CDR2 reads SQIVND (reference sequence). The J gene is TRBJ1-1, the V gene TRBV19; the match to TRBD1 covers 8 bases. Material: peripheral blood, obtained from a patient treated with radiotherapy plus ipilimumab. This sequence originates from a human donor with non-small cell lung cancer whose response to radiotherapy plus ipilimumab could not be evaluated. Some clones in this sample may be carry-over from other donors' samples. Here the CDR3 reads CASSWWDRSTTEAFF. In DNA, the CDR3 is TGTGCCAGTAGTTGGTGGGACAGGAGTACAACTGAAGCTTTCTTT. Full variable domain (remainder filled in from reference TRBV19 and TRBJ1-1): DGGITQSPKYLFRKEGQNVTLSCEQNLNHDAMYWYRQDPGQGLRLIYYSQIVNDFQKGDIAEGYSVSREKKESFPLTVTSAQKNPTAFYLCASSWWDRSTTEAFFGQGTRLTVV.